This T cell receptor beta chain was identified in a study of cytomegalovirus exposure and HLA in healthy donors. General study results and limits: Most TCRs appeared rarely, but some public TCRs recurred in many donors. The productive fraction for most TCR beta V segments was about 87% or about 30% in an earlier analysis. In a later analysis, specific HLA alleles were associated with 15,000 or so TCR beta sequences at a 0.05 false discovery rate. Association of a missense DCLRE1C variant with TCR beta V- and J-gene trimming was reported in a later analysis.

This PCR relied on a set of 60 Vbeta primers and 13 Jbeta primers. Clones were read by immunoSEQ multiplex PCR, and TCRdb kept only the in-frame ones, dropping some. The data hold about 57,000 clones, with more than 70% observed a single time. A word on this clone: What it binds is unknown.

The CDR3 is 14 residues long. The germline V gene encodes CDR1 MNHNS and CDR2 SASEGT. V lost 6 bases to trimming and J lost 0 bases, with 9 bases between them. Sequencing input: PBMCs. V gene TRBV6-1 combines with J gene TRBJ1-3, with unresolved D. The TCR was taken from a man between 25 and 39 years old in good health and CMV-seropositive. The CDR3: CASRKRGSGNTIYF. The CDR3 DNA is TGTGCCAGCAGAAAGAGAGGCTCTGGAAACACCATATATTTT.